The clone carrying this T cell receptor (beta chain) has more than one count but fewer than ten. Its antigen is currently unknown. Sequencing targeted expressed TCRB transcripts, as all isolated RNA had been reverse transcribed. The study sequenced naive, central memory and regulatory T cell samples to an average of about 3.9 million reads. The data were produced by immunoSEQ multiplex PCR, yet TCRdb's version contains in-frame clones alone and is incomplete. The repertoire consists of some 660,000 clones, with around an eighth occurring once and the leading ten covering approximately 0.039%. Based on CD45RO/CCR7/CD25/CD127/CD95/CD27, CD4+ regulatory, stem cell-like memory, naive and central memory cells were sorted. This record belongs to a study of beta chain features in type 1 diabetes. Study-level points and caveats: The study notes PCR might favor shorter templates equally in patients and controls. Insertion counts at VDJ junctions were lower in type 1 diabetes patients, who also showed more deletions there. Type 1 diabetes patients had moderately but significantly shorter TCRB CDR3s in all four CD4+ subsets.

Input material: naive CD4+ T cells from blood. The sequence derives from a man in his late teens or twenties with type 1 diabetes.

The CDR3 loop reads CSVKGTSSYNEQFF. In DNA, the CDR3 is TGCAGCGTTAAGGGGACTAGCTCCTACAATGAGCAGTTCTTC. V usage is TRBV29-1 and J usage is TRBJ2-1; 8 bases fit TRBD2. J was trimmed by 0 bases and V by 5 bases; bases with no gene match: 3. Germline CDR1 reads SQVTM; CDR2 reads ANQGSEA. CDR3 length: 14 amino acids.